This T cell receptor beta chain was sequenced for a study of shared clonotypes between healthy human individuals. At the level of the study: Every donor yielded three CD4 naive, three CD4 memory, two CD8 naive and one CD8 memory plate.

A note on this clone: The antigen is undetermined.

Notes on the study in general: Estimated richness values were generally larger in naive subsets than in memory subsets. Between a handful of donors, naive CD4 clonotypes were shared at a level of about 5%. Sampling covered nothing but blood. Tissue TCR repertoires likely differ from those found in blood.

Libraries were prepared by immunoSEQ multiplex PCR; TCRdb keeps only in-frame clonotypes and omits some of them. The table has millions of clones, 85% to 95% seen once; the top ten hold about 0.39%. This TCR was sampled from a man younger than 35 in good health. Some clones in this sample may be carry-over from other donors' samples. Sequencing was carried out using naive CD4+ T cells from PBMCs. Subset: CD45RA+ positively selected.

For the CDR3, the DNA is TGTGCCAGCAGCCAAACACGGATCCTAGCCAAAAACATTCAGTACTTC. It translates to CASSQTRILAKNIQYF. The rearrangement uses TRBV7-9 and TRBJ2-4; D unclear. Germline assignment: CDR1 SEHNR and CDR2 FQNEAQ (reference sequence). CDR3 length: 16 residues. Trimming left V 5 bases short and J 0 bases short, with 14 bases between.